Detailed here is one T cell receptor beta chain. No antigen is known for it. No base qualities exist here, and no much larger clone lies one base off it. Based on the germline V gene, the CDR1 and CDR2 sequences are SGHRS and YFSETQ. Taken from cysteine to phenylalanine, the CDR3 has 14 residues. Kept here is only the CDR3 DNA, which spans 42 bases and is read in frame from base 1. The V end loses 5 bases and the J end loses 3 bases, and a stretch of 13 bases separates them. This record comes from a study of STAT5B mutations in CD4+ large granular lymphocyte leukemia (dated by TCRdb to the early 2020s). About the full investigation: Among the healthy controls, the CDR3 'QG' motif was associated with a particular HLA allele. Flow cytometry on FACSCanto II or FACSVerse confirmed that purified fractions exceeded 95% purity among lymphocytes. TCRbeta repertoires of CD4+ T-cell large granular lymphocyte leukemia patients were compared with those of healthy blood donors.

On the study overall, not on this receptor specifically: The data were not HLA-matched, and the relatively small sample size could explain the higher clonality seen in CD4+ compared with CD8+ T-LGLL. Enrichment of TRBV06-family usage was observed among the top patient clones (8/27) relative to healthy controls (2/35). The main leukemic clonotypes were found to be private to each patient, although approximately 26% of the main leukemic clonotypes were detected at low frequency in the non-leukemic repertoires of other patients. Compared with healthy CD4+ repertoires, CD4-sorted patient repertoires appeared more clonal, and this difference remained even after the putative leukemic clones were removed.

The immunoSEQ assay at survey resolution was used to sequence TCRbeta rearrangements from genomic DNA. On the authors' methods: In the TCR sequencing data, the lowest productive clonotype frequency that could be detected was 2.59 x 10-5. Analyses included only productive TCRbeta rearrangements, meaning complete and in-frame sequences. Clonality for each sample was calculated as Simpson clonality in the immunoSEQ Analyzer version 3.0. Clones were grouped by frequency into very rare, small, medium, large (1-20%) or hyperexpanded (>20%) categories. Generation probabilities were estimated with OLGA 1.2.3, V-gene circos plots were generated with VDJtools, specificities were searched for in VDJdb, and CDR3 motifs were identified with GLIPH. TCRdb took this table from immuneACCESS and kept in-frame rearrangements with V and J called. Such tables lack part of the clones; where checked against another copy, unresolved V genes explain under half of the gap, and the rest is unexplained. V and J calls and clone size are given by that table; D and trimming were obtained from the DNA. This sample has 30,000 to 40,000 clones in its table, and just over 75% of those were observed once. The top ten constitute around 7% of the sample.

Buffy coats from 35 to 45 blood donors, supplied by the Finnish Red Cross blood service, were used as healthy controls. All TCR-sequenced material derived from peripheral blood: patient blood samples and healthy donor buffy coats. Peripheral blood mononuclear cells were isolated by Ficoll-Hypaque gradient centrifugation. Magnetic purification was used to isolate CD4+ cells from the buffy coats of the healthy controls. Genomic DNA was extracted with the Gentra Puregene Cell and Tissue kit and quantified on a Qubit 2.0 fluorometer. This sequence uses TRBV5-1 and TRBJ2-3; no D gene can be assigned with confidence. The sample taken for sequencing was CD4+ T cells from blood buffy coats. This TCR was recovered from a human donor in good health. Read as DNA, the sequence is TGCGCCAGCAGAAAGTCGACAAAAACAGATACGCAGTATTTT. Its protein is CASRKSTKTDTQYF.